Listed below are T cell receptor beta chains from one sample, sequenced in a study of T cells in Graves' hyperthyroidism and ophthalmopathy. TCRdb called the multiplex PCR reads again in MiXCR, with one record for every CDR3 protein. The table has some 360,000 distinct CDR3 sequences, roughly 20% seen once; the top ten hold 15% to 17%. Source material: blood. These TCRs come from a middle-aged woman with Graves' ophthalmopathy. The CDR3 runs from the conserved cysteine through the conserved F or W. Fields, in order: clone size, D gene, V gene, J gene, CDR3 DNA, CDR3 protein. The D gene is left open where the match is weak. Part of the rows lack a size; the others show once, few, many or a class for expanded clones.

-	-	TRBV29-1	TRBJ1-1	TGCAGCACGCGGAGGGGGGCCGTGAACACTGAAGCTTTCTTT	CSTRRGAVNTEAFF
many	-	TRBV4-1	TRBJ2-7	TGCGCCAGCAGCCAAGATCCGCTCTACGAGCAGTACTTC	CASSQDPLYEQYF
many	-	TRBV29-1	TRBJ2-7	TGCAGCGTCAGGGCGGTCGGGTTCTCCTACGAGCAGTACTTC	CSVRAVGFSYEQYF
many	TRBD2	TRBV7-2	TRBJ2-7	TGTGCCAGCAGCTTGCGGGGGCTAGCGGGTCTAATGGAGCAGTACTTC	CASSLRGLAGLMEQYF
many	-	TRBV12-3/TRBV12-4	TRBJ1-1	TGTGCCAGCAGGAAACAGGGGAACACTGAAGCTTTCTTT	CASRKQGNTEAFF
many	-	TRBV5-1	TRBJ2-7	TGCGCCAGCAGCTGGGGTAGGCCGAACTACGAGCAGTACTTC	CASSWGRPNYEQYF
many	TRBD1	TRBV27	TRBJ1-5	TGTGCCAGCAGAACCCACGGACAGGCTAATCAGCCCCAGCATTTT	CASRTHGQANQPQHF
once	TRBD1	TRBV7-2	TRBJ2-7	TGTGCCAGCAGCCTCAGACAGGGCACCAACGAGCAGTACTTC	CASSLRQGTNEQYF
many	-	TRBV20-1	TRBJ2-4	TGCAGTGCTAGAGGCGGACAGCACCTAGCCAAAAACATTCAGTACTTC	CSARGGQHLAKNIQYF
many	TRBD2	TRBV28	TRBJ2-7	TGTGCCAGCTCCAAGGGAGGACTAGCCGCCCACGAGCAGTACTTC	CASSKGGLAAHEQYF
many	-	TRBV7-8	TRBJ2-3	TGTGCCAGCAGCTTAGAGGTCCTGGGAAGGGGGACAGATACGCAGTATTTT	CASSLEVLGRGTDTQYF
many	-	TRBV7-6	TRBJ2-7	TGTGCCAGCAGCCCAGGGGAGACAGATTACGAGCAGTACTTC	CASSPGETDYEQYF
many	TRBD1	TRBV13	TRBJ1-5	TGTGCCAGCAGCGTCGGACAGGCCCTTGAACATCAGCCCCAGCATTTT	CASSVGQALEHQPQHF
many	-	TRBV7-9	TRBJ1-5	TGTGCCAGCAGCTTAGGGACAGCCAACGGTCAGCCCCAGCATTTT	CASSLGTANGQPQHF
few	-	TRBV28	TRBJ2-5	TGTGCCAGCAGTTTAGCCAGGGACTTCCAAGAGACCCAGTACTTC	CASSLARDFQETQYF
many	-	TRBV19	TRBJ2-5	TGTGCCAGTAGTGGCCAGACCCAAGAGACCCAGTACTTC	CASSGQTQETQYF
many	-	TRBV12-3/TRBV12-4	TRBJ2-7	TGTGCCAGCAGCTCCCCAGGGGGGGAACTGTACTTC	CASSSPGGELYF
few	-	TRBV19	TRBJ1-1	TGTGCCAGTAGAAAGGCTGTGAACACTGAAGCTTTCTTT	CASRKAVNTEAFF
many	-	TRBV28	TRBJ2-5	TGTGCCAGCAGCGGGTGGACCCAGTACTTC	CASSGWTQYF
many	-	TRBV29-1	TRBJ2-7	TGCAGCGTTGAAGAGGGGGTCCAGCGCGAGCAGTACTTC	CSVEEGVQREQYF
-	-	TRBV12-3/TRBV12-4	TRBJ2-7	TGTGCCAGCAGTGTACCCCCAGACTACGAGCAGTACTTC	CASSVPPDYEQYF
many	-	TRBV28	TRBJ1-5	TGTGCCAGCAGTTTCTCGGGGAAGAGAGGCAATCAGCCCCAGCATTTT	CASSFSGKRGNQPQHF
many	-	TRBV6-1	TRBJ2-2	TGTGCCAGCAGTGAATCCCCCACGACGACCGGGGAGCTGTTTTTT	CASSESPTTTGELFF
few	TRBD1	TRBV2	TRBJ1-5	TGTGCCAGCAGAACGACAGGGGGCGAGCCCCAGCTTTTT	CASRTTGGEPQLF
many	TRBD1	TRBV19	TRBJ2-7	TGTGCCAGTAGTTCCTCCGGGACAGGGGGAATTGGGCAGTACTTC	CASSSSGTGGIGQYF
many	-	TRBV28	TRBJ2-2	TGTGCCAGCAGTTTAACAGCGGGCACGACCGGGGAGCTGTTTTTT	CASSLTAGTTGELFF
many	-	TRBV29-1	TRBJ1-1	TGCAGCGCCAGGACAGAAACGAACACTGAAGCTTTCTTT	CSARTETNTEAFF
few	TRBD1	TRBV5-1	TRBJ2-7	TGCGCCAGCAGCCCAAACGCCGGGACAGGGAGCGAGCAGTACTTC	CASSPNAGTGSEQYF
many	-	TRBV7-6	TRBJ2-7	TGTGCCAGCAGCCTGGGGGATGGGGGGCACGAGCAGTACTTC	CASSLGDGGHEQYF
-	-	TRBV7-2	TRBJ2-4	TGTGCCAGCAGCTTAAAGTATGGAGAAAACATTCAGTACTTC	CASSLKYGENIQYF
many	-	TRBV6-5	TRBJ1-1	TGTGCCAGCAGTTACCAGGGTCCGAACACTGAAGCTTTCTTT	CASSYQGPNTEAFF